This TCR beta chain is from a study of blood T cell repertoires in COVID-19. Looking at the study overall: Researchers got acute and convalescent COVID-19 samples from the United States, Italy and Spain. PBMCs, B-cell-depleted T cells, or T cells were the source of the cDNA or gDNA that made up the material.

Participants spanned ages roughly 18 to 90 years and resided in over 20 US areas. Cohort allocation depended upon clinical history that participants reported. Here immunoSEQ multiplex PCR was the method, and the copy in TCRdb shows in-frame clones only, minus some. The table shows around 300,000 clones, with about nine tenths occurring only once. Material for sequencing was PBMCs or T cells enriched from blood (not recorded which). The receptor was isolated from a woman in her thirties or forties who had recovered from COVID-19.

CDR3 coding DNA: TGTGCCAGCAGCCAAGGGGGGGAAGTCGGCTATGGCTACACCTTC. It codes for CASSQGGEVGYGYTF. The chain has TRBV7-9 and TRBJ1-2; the D gene is possibly TRBD1 (6 bases). CDR1 and CDR2 from the germline V gene are SEHNR and FQNEAQ (reference sequence). CDR3 length: 15 amino acids. V lost 5 bases, J lost 4 bases, and 17 bases lay in between. Full variable domain (outside the CDR3, taken from reference TRBV7-9 and TRBJ1-2): DTGVSQNPRHKITKRGQNVTFRCDPISEHNRLYWYRQTLGQGPEFLTYFQNEAQLEKSRLLSDRFSAERPKGSFSTLEIQRTEQGDSAMYLCASSQGGEVGYGYTFGSGTRLTVV.